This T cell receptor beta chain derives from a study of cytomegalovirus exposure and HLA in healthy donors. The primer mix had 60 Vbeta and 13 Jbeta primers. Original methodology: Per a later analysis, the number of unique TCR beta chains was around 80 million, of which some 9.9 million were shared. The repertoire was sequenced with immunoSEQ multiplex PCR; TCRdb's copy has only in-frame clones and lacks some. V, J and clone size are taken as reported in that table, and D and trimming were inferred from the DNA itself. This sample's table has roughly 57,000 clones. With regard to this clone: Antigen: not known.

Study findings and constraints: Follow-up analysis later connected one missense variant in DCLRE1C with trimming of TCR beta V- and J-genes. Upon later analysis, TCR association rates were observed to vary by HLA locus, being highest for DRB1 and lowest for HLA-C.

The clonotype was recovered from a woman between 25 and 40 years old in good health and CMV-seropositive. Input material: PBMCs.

CDR3 nucleotides: TGTGCCAGTAGTGGAGGGACAGCCTACGAGCAGTACTTC. Translating it yields CASSGGTAYEQYF. The rearrangement links TRBV19 to TRBJ2-7; a possible D gene is TRBD1 (7 bases). The germline V gene encodes CDR1 LNHDA and CDR2 SQIVND (reference sequence). CDR3 length equals 13 residues. V gave up 5 bases and J gave up 2 bases, with 10 bases separating them.